The source of this T cell receptor beta chain is a study of naive and memory T cell subsets. Alpha and beta libraries were amplified separately from the second PCR onward. Cells stained for CD3, CD4, CD8, CD45RA, CD27 and viability were sorted into four CD45RA/CD27 subsets. An equimolar mix of two oligonucleotides served as the beta constant-region primer for TRBC1 and TRBC2. Four rounds of PCR amplified the ligated cDNA using nested alpha and beta constant-region primers plus SP2. An oligonucleotide with the SP2 primer and a 12-nucleotide UMI was ligated to the cDNA 3' end. TCRdb independently ran MiXCR on the UMI-ligation and nested PCR reads; one entry per CDR3 protein. The repertoire holds under 150,000 distinct CDR3 sequences, with more than 15% as singletons. CDR1 and CDR2 (germline): LGHNA, YNFKEQ. CDR3 length equals 14 residues. Deletions cut 1 base from V and 5 bases from J, with 9 bases between.

Whole-study findings and limits: A few larger clonotypes appeared in naive repertoires, especially CD8, possibly memory cells re-expressing CD45RA. Diversity fell and Gini index rose from naive through CM, EM, EMRA.

A few counts support this clonotype. Its antigen is not known. This chain joins TRBV4-2 and TRBJ2-1; unclear D gene. The sequenced sample consisted of naive CD8+ T cells from blood. The origin of this receptor is a human donor in good health. CDR3 loop: CASSQVSPDNEQFF. In nucleotides, the CDR3 is TGTGCCAGCAGCCAAGTGTCGCCCGACAATGAGCAGTTCTTC.